This T cell receptor (beta chain) stems from a study of PD-1 blockade in classical Hodgkin lymphoma. Overall study: Intravenous delivery of nivolumab at 3 mg/kg to patients occurred every 2 weeks.

Study-wide findings and caveats: Compared with baseline, CD4+ but not CD8+ TCR diversity had risen significantly by C4D1. Before treatment, TCR diversity in newly diagnosed patients was reportedly lower than in healthy donors.

In the case of this clone: The antigen remains undetermined.

Sequencing was performed with immunoSEQ multiplex PCR; in TCRdb, only in-frame clones are kept and a portion is missing. The sample consists of fewer than 10,000 clones, about four fifths of them appearing once. The sample's time point: cycle 4 day 1 (C4D1), after around six weeks of nivolumab. Brentuximab vedotin exposure varied, and every patient relapsed after autologous stem cell transplantation. Negative selection with magnets was how CD8+ T cells were isolated from the thawed PBMCs. Losses at the gene ends were 3 bases for V and 2 bases for J; bases not matched to a gene: 4. The CDR3 loop spans 16 amino acids. Germline values: CDR1 LGHNA, CDR2 YNFKEQ.

Source: CD8+ T cells from blood, taken before the fourth cycle of nivolumab. The rearrangement links TRBV4-2 to TRBJ2-6, with TRBD1 matching 7 bases. The TCR comes from a human donor with classical Hodgkin lymphoma. This chain's CDR3 is CASSQEQGTGANVLTF. CDR3 sequence (DNA): TGTGCCAGCAGCCAGGAACAGGGGACTGGGGCCAACGTCCTGACTTTC.